Given below is one T cell receptor (beta chain) in context. This sample was included in a study of blood T cell repertoires in COVID-19. Assay used: immunoSEQ multiplex PCR; TCRdb lists only in-frame clones, some missing. Of 130,000 or so clones in the sample, just under 85% were seen once. The sequenced sample consisted of PBMCs or T cells enriched from blood (not recorded which). This TCR was recovered from a man aged 45-60 years who had recovered from COVID-19.

This chain's CDR3 is CASSLARTSGETQYF. Here the CDR3 DNA reads TGTGCCAGCAGCTTAGCCCGAACTAGCGGCGAGACCCAGTACTTC. This chain connects TRBV7-2 to TRBJ2-5, with 8 bases matching TRBD2. From germline, CDR1 is SGHTA and CDR2 FQGNSA. The ends lost 0 bases at V and 5 bases at J; junction bases unmatched: 5. This CDR3 contains 15 residues.